One sample yielded the 12 T cell receptor beta chains listed below, sequenced in a study of human thymus T cells. The data were produced by immunoSEQ multiplex PCR, yet TCRdb's version contains in-frame clones alone and is incomplete. The data show roughly 120,000 clones, around 94% seen once. Thymus was obtained from resections taken during corrective heart surgery. Sequencing was performed on thymus tissue. The receptor set was obtained from a boy younger than two with a congenital heart defect but otherwise immunologically healthy.

The V call is TRBV19, the J call TRBJ2-3; 7 nucleotides match TRBD2. The CDR3 is made up of 15 amino acids. Germline loops: CDR1 LNHDA, CDR2 SQIVND (reference sequence). V lost 4 bases, J lost 2 bases, and 6 bases stayed unmatched. The CDR3: CASSKQRGSTDTQYF. For the CDR3, the DNA is TGTGCCAGTAGTAAACAGCGGGGATCCACAGATACGCAGTATTTT.

The chain links TRBV5-1 to TRBJ1-2; maybe TRBD1 (5 bases). The CDR3 has 15 residues. The V end lost 4 bases, the J end lost 8 bases, and 21 bases lay between the germline ends. Germline V gives CDR1 SGHRS, CDR2 YFSETQ. The CDR3 DNA follows: TGCGCCAGCAGCCTCGGGTCAGGGCGGTGTGAAGGCTACACCTTC. Its translation: CASSLGSGRCEGYTF. The full variable domain, rest sourced from reference TRBV5-1 and TRBJ1-2, is KAGVTQTPRYLIKTRGQQVTLSCSPISGHRSVSWYQQTPGQGLQFLFEYFSETQRNKGNFPGRFSGRQFSNSRSEMNVSTLELGDSALYLCASSLGSGRCEGYTFGSGTRLTVV.

The rearrangement links TRBV5-8 to TRBJ2-1; no definite D call. The V and J ends lost 2 bases and 4 bases respectively, with 16 bases between them. CDR3 size: 16 residues. Germline lookup yields CDR1 SGHTS and CDR2 YDEGEE. The CDR3 nucleotides are TGTGCCAGCAGCTTAAGGGTGGATATGGGATACAATGAGCAGTTCTTC. As protein: CASSLRVDMGYNEQFF.

CDR3 in amino acids: CASSDIALNSPLHF. Here the CDR3 DNA reads TGCGCCAGCAGTGATATCGCACTTAATTCACCCCTCCACTTT. The V gene is TRBV10-2, the J gene TRBJ1-6, with no clear D. Germline V lookup: CDR1 WSHSY, CDR2 SAAADI. This CDR3 has 14 residues. V was shortened by 3 bases and J by 6 bases, with 9 bases between the two germline ends.

This chain connects TRBV4-3 to TRBJ2-1; 12 nucleotides match TRBD1. CDR3 length: 16 amino acids. The V gene end was trimmed by 4 bases and the J gene end by 6 bases; junction bases not matched to a gene: 7. The germline CDR1 and CDR2 sequences are LGHNA and YSLEER. CDR3 DNA sequence: TGCGCCAGCAGCCCTTCCCGGGACAGGGGGCTCAATGAGCAGTTCTTC. Its protein is CASSPSRDRGLNEQFF.

J is TRBJ2-7 and V is TRBV28; unclear D gene. CDR3 size: 13 residues. Deletions cut 2 bases from V and 2 bases from J, with 7 bases between. CDR1 MDHEN and CDR2 SYDVKM come from the germline V gene. CDR3 in amino acids: CASSLRQTYEQYF. Written as DNA, the CDR3 is TGTGCCAGCAGTTTAAGGCAGACCTACGAGCAGTACTTC.

The chain joins TRBV4-1 to TRBJ1-5; D remains unclear. V lost 0 bases, J lost 6 bases, and 12 bases lay in between. The CDR3 runs to 15 residues. Germline V lookup: CDR1 MGHRA, CDR2 YSYEKL. DNA for the CDR3: TGCGCCAGCAGCCAAGATCCTCCAGGCGGTCAGCCCCAGCATTTT. It translates to CASSQDPPGGQPQHF.

This clone was seen a single time. This specimen includes other DNA sequences encoding the same CDR3. The chain employs TRBV28 and TRBJ1-1, with TRBD1 identical over 7 bases. The CDR3 spans 13 residues. The V segment lost 5 bases and the J segment 1 base; nucleotides outside the gene matches: 1. Germline CDR1 is MDHEN and CDR2 is SYDVKM. CDR3 in DNA: TGTGCCAGCAGTCCAGGGGGGAACACTGAAGCTTTCTTT. Residues: CASSPGGNTEAFF.

The chain is built from TRBV11-2 and TRBJ2-3, with 11 bases fitting TRBD2. Germline CDR1 and CDR2: SGHAT and FQNNGV. The trim removed 5 bases at V and 0 bases at J, leaving 4 bases unmatched. The CDR3 contains 16 residues. In DNA form, the CDR3 reads TGTGCCAGCAGCCGGGGACTAGCGGTCAGCACAGATACGCAGTATTTT. Amino acid sequence: CASSRGLAVSTDTQYF.

The chain combines TRBV30 with TRBJ1-4; TRBD1 might be the D (5 bases). CDR3 length: 15 amino acids. V was shortened by 4 bases and J by 6 bases, with 18 bases between the two germline ends. Germline assignment: CDR1 GTSNPN and CDR2 SVGIG (reference sequence). CDR3 amino acids: CAWTPLTDLDEKLFF. The DNA for the CDR3 is TGTGCCTGGACCCCTTTGACAGATTTAGATGAAAAACTGTTTTTT.

This chain links TRBV7-9 with TRBJ2-1, with D maybe TRBD1 (6 bases). CDR1 and CDR2 from the germline V gene are SEHNR and FQNEAQ (reference sequence). This CDR3 is 15 amino acids long. V dropped 3 bases and J dropped 8 bases, with 17 bases sitting between them. CDR3 sequence reads: CASSLGGRGVHEQFF. The CDR3 nucleotides read TGTGCCAGCAGCTTGGGTGGCAGGGGCGTCCATGAGCAGTTCTTC.

V usage is TRBV4-2 and J usage is TRBJ2-3; 8 positions match TRBD2. V gave up 4 bases and J gave up 0 bases; unmatched junction bases: 3. CDR1 and CDR2 (germline): LGHNA, YNFKEQ. The CDR3 covers 15 residues. CDR3 protein: CASSRLAPSTDTQYF. The CDR3 region has the DNA TGTGCCAGCAGCCGACTAGCGCCTAGCACAGATACGCAGTATTTT.